The 2 T cell receptor beta chains presented below share a single source sample, sequenced in a study of CD8 T cells in ankylosing spondylitis. TCRdb re-called the 5' RACE reads through MiXCR, storing one row per CDR3 protein. Here the sample spans around 99,000 distinct CDR3 sequences, roughly 9.6% being singletons. Sequencing was performed on blood, either unsorted or a sorted T cell fraction (not recorded which). All receptors derive from a male donor with ankylosing spondylitis or in good health (not recorded which).

This clonotype was counted at least ten times. The V gene is TRBV12-3 or TRBV12-4, the J gene TRBJ1-4; D remains ambiguous. The CDR3 has 14 amino acids. V was trimmed by 6 bases and J by 7 bases, leaving 15 bases between them. CDR3 region: CASSQDGVREKLFF. The CDR3 region has the DNA TGTGCCAGCAGCCAGGACGGGGTGCGTGAAAAACTGTTTTTT.

The table lists this clonotype with many counts. V and J are TRBV20-1 and TRBJ1-5, with 7 bases identical to TRBD1. Germline CDR1 is DFQATT and CDR2 is SNEGSKA (reference sequence). The CDR3 is 15 amino acids. With 6 bases clipped from V and 3 bases from J, the junction kept 11 bases outside the gene matches. Here the CDR3 reads CSARPRQGSNQPQHF. CDR3 coding DNA: TGCAGTGCGAGACCCAGACAGGGTTCCAATCAGCCCCAGCATTTT.